This entry describes one T cell receptor beta chain. As yet, its antigen is unknown. These data come from a study of T-cell reconstitution after alpha-beta-depleted transplantation in children. The germline gives CDR1 MDHEN, CDR2 SYDVKM. V was clipped by 0 bases and J by 7 bases, with 10 bases between them. CDR3 length equals 15 residues. Using unique molecular identifiers, the investigators prepared the TCRbeta library. MiXCR, run by TCRdb on the PCR reads, gives a single entry per CDR3 protein. The sample gives approximately 500,000 distinct CDR3 sequences, more than 20% of which show up once; 30% to 45% is in the top ten. Study conclusions and caveats: In some patients, recipient T cells and intrathymic progenitors surviving conditioning explained high day-60 diversity. Diversity and T-cell counts at one year after transplant derived mostly from new T cells. Several hundred graft clones that had expanded were reportedly the source of alpha-beta T cells about two months after transplant.

The sample here was PBMCs, taken before TCRalphabeta/CD19-depleted stem cell transplant. The TCR comes from a boy less than two years old with Wiskott-Aldrich syndrome, due to receive a stem cell transplant. The chain has TRBV28 and TRBJ1-6, with D perhaps TRBD1 (5 bases). The CDR3, as DNA: TGTGCCAGCAGTTTATGGACAGTCATAAATTCACCCCTCCACTTT. It specifies CASSLWTVINSPLHF.